Here is one T cell receptor (beta chain) with its context. Its antigen is undetermined. One end of the junction fails to match germline, which may point to a read error. In germline, CDR1 is SSHAT, CDR2 FNYEAQ (reference sequence). This CDR3 has 18 residues. Method: immunoSEQ multiplex PCR; TCRdb's copy keeps in-frame clones and lacks some. Here the sample spans about 350,000 clones, around 90% being singletons. This specimen comes from a study of Ad26.COV2.S vaccination and SARS-CoV-2 variants. Study-wide results and limits: Comparability of non-spike TCR breadth was observed across vaccine and placebo recipients.

This sequence originates from a human donor who had recovered from COVID-19. The sequencing here drew on peripheral blood, taken after recovery from COVID-19. The V gene is TRBV7-7, the J gene TRBJ1-4; D possibly corresponds to TRBD1 (5 bases). The CDR3 spells CASSSRVRTPPTNEKLFF. In DNA form, the CDR3 reads TGTGCTAGCAGCTCAAGAGTGAGGACACCCCCCACTAATGAAAAACTGTTTTTT.